This T cell receptor (beta chain) comes out of a study of OX40 agonist ivuxolimab in advanced cancers. At the level of the study: Of mixed ages from roughly 23 to 80 and averaging approximately 60 years, the group was about 80% male.

In this sample, this clone turned up a few times. The CDR3 is made up of 14 amino acids. Germline values: CDR1 PRHDT, CDR2 FYEKMQ (reference sequence). The V gene end was trimmed by 5 bases and the J gene end by 0 bases; junction bases not matched to a gene: 3. The data were produced by immunoSEQ multiplex PCR, yet TCRdb's version contains in-frame clones alone and is incomplete. The data hold around 50,000 clones, with 75% to 80% observed a single time. Sequencing used CD4+ or CD8+ T cells sorted from blood, obtained in a trial of the OX40 agonist ivuxolimab. This TCR came from an adult with an advanced solid tumor such as melanoma, head and neck, liver or kidney cancer. The V gene is TRBV13, the J gene TRBJ2-7; TRBD2 aligns across 8 bases. The CDR3 DNA reads TGTGCCAGCAGCGAGACTAGCGTCTCCTACGAGCAGTACTTC. Translating gives CASSETSVSYEQYF.